A single sample gave rise to the 20 T cell receptor beta chains below, sequenced in a study of blood T cell repertoires in COVID-19. Libraries were prepared by immunoSEQ multiplex PCR; TCRdb keeps only in-frame clonotypes and omits some of them. The table has about 95,000 clones, about nine tenths seen once; the top ten hold around 5.2%. Sequences were obtained from peripheral blood. These receptors were collected from a man in his 60s with COVID-19, enrolled during active disease.

This chain joins TRBV3-1 (or the pseudogene TRBV3-2) and TRBJ2-5; TRBD2 agrees at 9 bases. Germline assignment: CDR1 LGHDT and CDR2 YNNKEL (reference sequence). Trimming took 4 bases from V and 1 from J; bases not matched to a gene: 1. This CDR3 has 14 amino acids. For the CDR3, the DNA is TGTGCCAGCAGCCTGACTAGCGGCCAAGAGACCCAGTACTTC. Residues: CASSLTSGQETQYF.

V and J are TRBV15 and TRBJ2-2, with D tentatively TRBD1 (6 bases). This CDR3 comprises 15 residues. The V end was cut by 0 bases, the J end by 4 bases, with 9 bases between. The V gene's germline CDR1 is LNHNV and CDR2 YYDKDF (reference sequence). This CDR3 reads CATSRDGQFTGELFF. For the CDR3, the DNA is TGTGCCACCAGCAGAGATGGACAGTTCACCGGGGAGCTGTTTTTT.

The chain is built from TRBV11-2 and TRBJ2-6, with TRBD1 as a possible D gene (6 bases). The V gene lost 1 base and the J gene lost 0 bases, with 7 bases spanning the gap. Germline V gene lookup returns CDR1 SGHAT and CDR2 FQNNGV. The CDR3 spans 16 residues. The CDR3 is CASSLGQVSGANVLTF. The DNA for the CDR3 is TGTGCCAGCAGCTTAGGACAGGTCTCTGGGGCCAACGTCCTGACTTTC.

The chain joins TRBV13 to TRBJ1-1; a weak D match, TRBD1 (5 bases). CDR3 length: 16 residues. V dropped 5 bases and J dropped 0 bases, with 16 bases sitting between them. CDR1 is PRHDT and CDR2 is FYEKMQ in the germline V gene (reference sequence). The CDR3 spells CASSRGQGHMNTEAFF. CDR3 coding DNA: TGTGCCAGCAGCCGAGGACAAGGACATATGAACACTGAAGCTTTCTTT. Full variable domain (missing parts from reference TRBV13 and TRBJ1-1): AAGVIQSPRHLIKEKRETATLKCYPIPRHDTVYWYQQGPGQDPQFLISFYEKMQSDKGSIPDRFSAQQFSDYHSELNMSSLELGDSALYFCASSRGQGHMNTEAFFGQGTRLTVV.

This chain uses TRBV30 with TRBJ2-7; D gene unclear. CDR1 is GTSNPN, CDR2 SVGIG, per germline (reference sequence). Deletions cut 3 bases from V and 0 bases from J, with 27 bases between. CDR3 length: 19 amino acids. Here the CDR3 DNA reads TGTGCCTGGAGCCCCTCATGGCTCATCAGCGCTAGGAGCTCCTACGAGCAGTACTTC. Protein sequence: CAWSPSWLISARSSYEQYF.

This clone appeared a single time. The V gene is TRBV7-2, the J gene TRBJ1-1, with D hard to call. The CDR3 has 13 residues. V was clipped by 5 bases and J by 4 bases, with 11 bases between them. Germline CDR1 reads SGHTA; CDR2 reads FQGNSA. This CDR3 reads CASSPQPSTEAFF. CDR3 sequence (DNA): TGTGCCAGCAGCCCGCAGCCTAGCACTGAAGCTTTCTTT.

This clone was seen just once. V gene TRBV4-2 combines with J gene TRBJ1-1; 9 bases map to TRBD1. The ends lost 5 bases at V and 6 bases at J; junction bases unmatched: 7. CDR1 is LGHNA, CDR2 YNFKEQ, per germline. The CDR3 sequence is 14 residues long. CDR3 sequence (DNA): TGTGCCAGCAGCTCCGGGACAGGGTCCTCTGAAGCTTTCTTT. It yields the protein CASSSGTGSSEAFF.

This clone was recorded a few times. The chain joins TRBV29-1 to TRBJ1-1; 11 bases align to TRBD1. The CDR3 length is 14 residues. The V gene's germline CDR1 is SQVTM and CDR2 ANQGSEA. The trim removed 1 base at V and 3 bases at J, leaving 1 base unmatched. In DNA form, the CDR3 reads TGCAGCGTTGAAGGGGGACAGGGGGACACTGAAGCTTTCTTT. Translation: CSVEGGQGDTEAFF.

The chain uses TRBV5-5 and TRBJ1-1; 11 nucleotides line up with TRBD1. The CDR3 is 18 amino acids. The J segment lost 5 bases and the V segment lost 0 bases, leaving 12 bases of the junction unmatched. Per germline, CDR1 SGHKS and CDR2 YYEKEE (reference sequence). CDR3 coding DNA: TGTGCCAGCAGCTTGGGGGACAGGGGGTCGTATCAGTGGACTGAAGCTTTCTTT. It codes for CASSLGDRGSYQWTEAFF.

The gene calls are TRBV24-1 and TRBJ2-1; D possibly corresponds to TRBD2 (5 bases). V was pared by 2 bases and J by 5 bases, with 15 bases between. The CDR3 covers 16 residues. Germline CDR1 and CDR2: KGHDR and SFDVKD. The CDR3 here is CATSDYPRVENNEQFF. In DNA form, the CDR3 reads TGTGCCACCAGTGATTACCCGAGGGTAGAAAACAATGAGCAGTTCTTC.

The gene calls are TRBV29-1 and TRBJ2-3; 8 bases agree with TRBD1. Losses at the gene ends were 3 bases for V and 5 bases for J; bases not matched to a gene: 7. CDR1 is SQVTM and CDR2 is ANQGSEA in the germline V gene. The CDR3 sequence is 14 residues long. The CDR3: CSVDPGGEGDTQYF. For the CDR3, the DNA is TGCAGCGTTGACCCAGGGGGCGAAGGAGATACGCAGTATTTT.

V and J are TRBV5-1 and TRBJ1-2; D gene ambiguous. The CDR3 runs 15 residues. Looked up from germline, CDR1 is SGHRS and CDR2 is YFSETQ. Deletions cut 4 bases from V and 3 bases from J, with 16 bases between. CDR3: CASSAREAIDYGYTF. Here the CDR3 DNA reads TGCGCCAGCAGCGCCCGAGAAGCAATCGACTATGGCTACACCTTC.

The V and J genes are TRBV4-2 and TRBJ2-1, with TRBD1 matching 7 bases. The CDR3 is 14 amino acids. CDR1 LGHNA and CDR2 YNFKEQ come from the germline V gene. After removal of 0 bases from V and 7 bases from J, the junction contained 3 bases not matched to a gene. CDR3 sequence: CASSQEPTGNEQFF. CDR3 in DNA: TGTGCCAGCAGCCAAGAGCCGACAGGGAATGAGCAGTTCTTC.

This chain joins TRBV11-3 and TRBJ1-4, with D unresolved. Trimming pared 8 bases from V and 10 bases from J, leaving 20 bases between. Germline CDR1 SGHNT, CDR2 YENEEA. CDR3 size: 14 residues. The CDR3: CASSAGPGSGKLFF. The CDR3 DNA is TGTGCCAGCTCGGCCGGGCCGGGGTCCGGAAAACTGTTTTTT.

The CDR3 DNA follows: TGTGCCAGCAGCCCCTCCACTAGCGGTGAGCAGTTCTTC. Translating gives CASSPSTSGEQFF. The chain links TRBV11-3 to TRBJ2-1, with TRBD2 matching 8 bases. Germline CDR1 SGHNT, CDR2 YENEEA. The CDR3 covers 13 residues. Trimming at V came to 5 bases and at J to 9 bases, leaving 6 bases not matched to a gene. Complete variable domain (other parts from reference TRBV11-3 and TRBJ2-1): EAGVVQSPRYKIIEKKQPVAFWCNPISGHNTLYWYLQNLGQGPELLIRYENEEAVDDSQLPKDRFSAERLKGVDSTLKIQPAELGDSAVYLCASSPSTSGEQFFGPGTRLTVL.

The rearrangement joins TRBV27 to TRBJ2-7, with 7 bases fitting TRBD1. Germline loops: CDR1 MNHEY, CDR2 SMNVEV (reference sequence). The CDR3 runs 14 residues. V gave up 7 bases and J gave up 0 bases; unmatched junction bases: 6. The CDR3 sequence: CASKRTGGSYEQYF. The CDR3 DNA sequence: TGTGCCAGCAAACGGACAGGAGGCTCCTACGAGCAGTACTTC.

The rearrangement joins TRBV7-9 to TRBJ1-3, with TRBD1 as a possible D gene (6 bases). The germline V gene has CDR1 SEHNR and CDR2 FQNEAQ (reference sequence). Trimming left V 3 bases short and J 0 bases short, with 12 bases between. The CDR3 has 16 amino acids. CDR3 DNA: TGTGCCAGCAGCTTTGGGGGCTCGTTCTCTGGAAACACCATATATTTT. This translates into CASSFGGSFSGNTIYF.

The J gene is TRBJ1-6, the V gene TRBV7-2; 9 nucleotides match TRBD1. The CDR3 is made up of 15 amino acids. The germline gives CDR1 SGHTA, CDR2 FQGNSA. J lost 10 bases, V lost 4 bases, and 8 bases had no gene match. The CDR3 region has the DNA TGTGCCAGCAGCTCTTCCGGGACAGGGAGGTCACCCCTCCACTTT. As protein: CASSSSGTGRSPLHF.

CDR3 nucleotide sequence: TGTGCCAGCAGCCCCCTTCGCGGCTCCTACGAGCAGTACTTC. It yields the protein CASSPLRGSYEQYF. J is TRBJ2-7 and V is TRBV9; D remains unclear. With 4 bases removed from V and 0 bases from J, the gap between germline ends came to 11 bases. The CDR3 covers 14 residues. Per germline, CDR1 SGDLS and CDR2 YYNGEE.

In its sample, this clone was seen once. The genes are TRBV5-1 and TRBJ2-1, with 9 bases that match TRBD2. The V segment lost 4 bases and the J segment 7 bases; nucleotides outside the gene matches: 24. Per the germline V gene, CDR1 is SGHRS and CDR2 is YFSETQ. This CDR3 is built from 20 residues. CDR3 nucleotide sequence: TGCGCCAGCAGCCCTAATACCTATTGGGGATTAGCGGGAGAAATGAATGAGCAGTTCTTC. Protein sequence: CASSPNTYWGLAGEMNEQFF.